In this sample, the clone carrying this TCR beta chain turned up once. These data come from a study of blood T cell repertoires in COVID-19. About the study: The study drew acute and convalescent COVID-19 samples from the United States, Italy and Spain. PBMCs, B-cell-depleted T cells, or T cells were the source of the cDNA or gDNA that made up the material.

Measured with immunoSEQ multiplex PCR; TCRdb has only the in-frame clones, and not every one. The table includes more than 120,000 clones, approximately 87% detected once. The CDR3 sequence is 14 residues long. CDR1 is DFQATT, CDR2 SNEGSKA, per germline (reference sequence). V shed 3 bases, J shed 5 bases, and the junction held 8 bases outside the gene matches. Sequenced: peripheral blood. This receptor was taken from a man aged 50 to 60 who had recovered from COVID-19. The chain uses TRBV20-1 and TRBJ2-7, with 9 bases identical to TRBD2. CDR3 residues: CSASVRGGAHEQYF. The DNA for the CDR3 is TGCAGTGCTAGTGTGCGGGGGGGAGCCCACGAGCAGTACTTC.